These 28 T cell receptor beta chains originate from one sample sequenced in a study of T-cell reconstitution after alpha-beta-depleted transplantation in children. Unique molecular identifiers were built into the TCRbeta library. TCRdb re-called the PCR reads with MiXCR, one entry per CDR3 protein. Found here are more than 300,000 distinct CDR3 sequences, around 15% of them singletons; the top ten hold around 41%. The sample consisted of PBMCs, mostly from graft donor cells, taken 360 days after TCRalphabeta/CD19-depleted stem cell transplant. Receptors originate from a male patient aged 2-15 years who had a stem cell transplant for acute lymphoblastic leukemia, so the T cells may come from the graft donor.

There are a few counts of this clonotype. The V call is TRBV6-5, the J call TRBJ1-1; D uncertain. This CDR3 region has 12 residues. Germline V gene sequence: CDR1 MNHEY, CDR2 SVGAGI. V was pared by 2 bases and J by 8 bases, with 9 bases between. The CDR3 DNA reads as TGTGCCAGCAGTTACCCCGGCGGCGAAGCTTTCTTT. This sequence encodes CASSYPGGEAFF.

This clonotype was detected a few times. The chain joins TRBV4-1 to TRBJ1-2, with 7 bases fitting TRBD1. Germline assignment: CDR1 MGHRA and CDR2 YSYEKL. The CDR3 loop spans 15 amino acids. J lost 3 bases, V lost 3 bases, and 7 bases had no gene match. The CDR3 loop is CASSQGQSVHYGYTF. The CDR3 bases are TGCGCCAGCAGCCAGGGACAGTCCGTCCACTATGGCTACACCTTC.

This clonotype showed up just a few times. The chain joins TRBV28 to TRBJ1-1; TRBD1 matches 7 bases. This CDR3 has 15 amino acids. Germline assignment: CDR1 MDHEN and CDR2 SYDVKM. V lost 4 bases, J lost 1 base, and 6 bases stayed unmatched. The CDR3 reads CASSSLGQANTEAFF. The CDR3 region has the DNA TGTGCCAGCAGTTCCCTTGGACAGGCGAACACTGAAGCTTTCTTT.

The sample holds a few counts of this clonotype. The rearrangement joins TRBV5-4 to TRBJ2-5; 13 bases line up with TRBD2. This CDR3 region has 15 residues. Per germline, CDR1 SGHNT and CDR2 YYREEE (reference sequence). The V and J ends lost 5 bases and 5 bases, in that order; junction bases with no gene match: 6. The CDR3 is CASREGLAGPETQYF. In DNA, the CDR3 is TGTGCCAGCAGAGAGGGACTAGCGGGACCCGAGACCCAGTACTTC.

This clonotype occurred many times. The chain carries TRBV12-3 or TRBV12-4 and TRBJ2-3, with D maybe TRBD2 (5 bases). The CDR3 spans 16 residues. Trimming removed 7 bases from V and 1 base from J, with 18 bases in between. The CDR3 DNA follows: TGTGCCAGCACCCCCTTCTTGGTGCGGGGCACAGATACGCAGTATTTT. Translation gives CASTPFLVRGTDTQYF.

The chain carries TRBV4-2 and TRBJ2-7, with a weak D call TRBD2 (7 bases). CDR1 is LGHNA and CDR2 is YNFKEQ in the germline V gene. V was cut by 3 bases and J by 0 bases, with 12 bases left in between. CDR3 length equals 15 residues. CDR3 DNA sequence: TGTGCCAGCAGCCATAGGGGGGGTGCCTCCTACGAGCAGTACTTC. This codes for CASSHRGGASYEQYF.

In its sample, this clonotype was seen a few times. This chain uses TRBV10-3 with TRBJ1-6; possible D gene TRBD1, 5 bases. CDR3 length: 15 residues. Germline V gene sequence: CDR1 ENHRY, CDR2 SYGVKD. V was clipped by 4 bases and J by 2 bases, with 9 bases between them. The CDR3, as DNA: TGTGCCATCAGTGTGTTGGGACCCTATAATTCACCCCTCCACTTT. Amino acids: CAISVLGPYNSPLHF.

This clonotype has just a few counts. The chain recombines TRBV20-1 with TRBJ2-2; 8 bases fit TRBD1. This CDR3 has 14 amino acids. Trimming at V came to 4 bases and at J to 9 bases, leaving 10 bases not matched to a gene. The germline V gene has CDR1 DFQATT and CDR2 SNEGSKA (reference sequence). In DNA, the CDR3 is TGCAGTGCTAACCCCGGACAGGGCGCGAGGGAGCTGTTTTTT. It codes for CSANPGQGARELFF.

This clonotype occurred many times. This sequence joins TRBV6-2 or TRBV6-3 and TRBJ1-5; TRBD1 aligns across 7 bases. The CDR3 consists of 16 residues. CDR1 and CDR2 from the germline V gene are MNHEY and SVGEGT. After removal of 0 bases from V and 5 bases from J, the junction contained 7 bases not matched to a gene. CDR3 amino acids: CASSYSPRQGHQPQHF. Here the CDR3 DNA reads TGTGCCAGCAGTTACTCACCAAGACAGGGACATCAGCCCCAGCATTTT.

The V gene is TRBV13, the J gene TRBJ1-5, with TRBD1 as a possible D gene (6 bases). The CDR3 consists of 14 residues. Trimming stripped 4 bases from V and 1 base from J, with 8 bases between. Per germline, CDR1 PRHDT and CDR2 FYEKMQ (reference sequence). This chain's CDR3 is CASSSTGSNQPQHF. CDR3 in DNA: TGTGCCAGCAGCTCGACAGGAAGCAATCAGCCCCAGCATTTT.

V and J are TRBV7-8 and TRBJ2-7; TRBD1 aligns across 7 bases. Trimming cost V 6 bases and J 3 bases; bases outside gene matches: 8. The CDR3 extends over 14 amino acids. The germline V gene has CDR1 SGHVS and CDR2 FQNEAQ. CDR3 protein: CASRGDSLYYEQYF. In DNA, the CDR3 is TGTGCCAGCAGGGGGGACAGCCTTTACTACGAGCAGTACTTC.

This rearrangement joins TRBV19 to TRBJ1-1; D uncertain. Germline CDR1 reads LNHDA; CDR2 reads SQIVND (reference sequence). V was trimmed by 4 bases and J by 0 bases, leaving 12 bases between them. The CDR3 extends over 15 amino acids. In DNA form, the CDR3 reads TGTGCCAGTAGTACCGGCGGATTGATGAACACTGAAGCTTTCTTT. Its protein product is CASSTGGLMNTEAFF.

This chain's CDR3 is CSARDVGRGSLSNQPQHF. Here the CDR3 DNA reads TGCAGTGCTAGAGATGTCGGCAGGGGATCGCTTAGCAATCAGCCCCAGCATTTT. This chain uses TRBV20-1 with TRBJ1-5; a weak D match, TRBD1 (6 bases). CDR1 and CDR2 (germline): DFQATT, SNEGSKA (reference sequence). The length of the CDR3 is 18 residues. V dropped 0 bases and J dropped 0 bases, with 18 bases sitting between them.

The sample holds many counts of this clonotype. The chain uses TRBV4-3 and TRBJ2-5; 7 bases are shared with TRBD2. Germline CDR1 LGHNA, CDR2 YSLEER. The CDR3 is 15 amino acids. V dropped 0 bases and J dropped 2; count of bases not matched to a gene: 3. This CDR3 reads CASSQDLAVQETQYF. The CDR3 DNA follows: TGCGCCAGCAGCCAAGACCTAGCGGTGCAAGAGACCCAGTACTTC.

This clonotype was counted between two and nine times. The genes are TRBV10-3 and TRBJ2-3, with D tentatively TRBD2 (5 bases). CDR1 is ENHRY and CDR2 is SYGVKD in the germline V gene. The V end was cut by 4 bases, the J end by 3 bases, with 14 bases between. This CDR3 spans 15 amino acids. In DNA, the CDR3 is TGTGCCATCAGTGGGGAGCAGCCCGGGACAGATACGCAGTATTTT. This sequence encodes CAISGEQPGTDTQYF.

This clonotype was counted only a few times. The chain couples TRBV27 to TRBJ2-2; 11 bases agree with TRBD2. The CDR3 is made up of 14 amino acids. J gave up 6 bases and V 7 bases, and 4 bases lay outside the gene matches. Per germline, CDR1 MNHEY and CDR2 SMNVEV (reference sequence). CDR3 nucleotides: TGTGCCAGCAAAACTAGCGGGAGACCCGGGGAGCTGTTTTTT. Residues: CASKTSGRPGELFF.

This clonotype appeared many times. V usage is TRBV9 and J usage is TRBJ2-2; tentative D call: TRBD2 (5 bases). This CDR3 is built from 18 residues. CDR1 is SGDLS, CDR2 YYNGEE, per germline. Trimming shortened V by 2 bases and J by 7 bases, and 24 bases separated the two germline ends. The CDR3 sequence: CASSVRLERELSIGELFF. CDR3 bases: TGTGCCAGCAGCGTGAGGTTAGAGAGGGAGCTGTCCATCGGGGAGCTGTTTTTT.

This clonotype was detected only a few times. The rearrangement joins TRBV9 to TRBJ1-2; D not resolved. The CDR3 runs to 15 residues. Germline CDR1 SGDLS, CDR2 YYNGEE. Trimming pared 0 bases from V and 2 bases from J, leaving 11 bases between. The CDR3 region is CASSVDGEANYGYTF. The CDR3 coding sequence is TGTGCCAGCAGCGTAGACGGTGAGGCGAACTATGGCTACACCTTC. The whole variable domain, remainder taken from reference TRBV9 and TRBJ1-2, is DSGVTQTPKHLITATGQRVTLRCSPRSGDLSVYWYQQSLDQGLQFLIQYYNGEERAKGNILERFSAQQFPDLHSELNLSSLELGDSALYFCASSVDGEANYGYTFGSGTRLTVV.

This clonotype was counted at least ten times. V is TRBV10-3 and J is TRBJ2-1; 11 bases line up with TRBD2. The V and J ends lost 5 bases and 8 bases, in that order; junction bases with no gene match: 8. Germline V gene lookup returns CDR1 ENHRY and CDR2 SYGVKD. The CDR3 covers 15 residues. The CDR3 sequence: CAISPTSGTAYEQFF. The CDR3 DNA sequence: TGTGCCATCAGTCCGACTAGCGGGACGGCATATGAGCAGTTCTTC.

This clonotype was seen more than once but under ten times. This chain links TRBV10-3 with TRBJ2-1; 12 bases align to TRBD2. Trimming cost V 10 bases and J 9 bases; bases outside gene matches: 13. Germline lookup yields CDR1 ENHRY and CDR2 SYGVKD. The CDR3 length is 15 residues. The CDR3 here is CATRAPSGRGSEQFF. Written as DNA, the CDR3 is TGTGCCACGAGAGCCCCTAGCGGGAGGGGCAGTGAGCAGTTCTTC.

In its sample, this clonotype was seen a few times. The chain links TRBV20-1 to TRBJ2-7; 8 bases are shared with TRBD2. CDR3 size: 14 residues. CDR1 is DFQATT and CDR2 is SNEGSKA in the germline V gene (reference sequence). After removal of 5 bases from V and 6 bases from J, the junction contained 12 bases not matched to a gene. CDR3 sequence: CSAPDRRTSTEQYF. The CDR3 nucleotides are TGCAGTGCTCCTGACAGGCGGACTAGCACCGAGCAGTACTTC.

This clonotype was picked up a small number of times. The chain recombines TRBV11-2 with TRBJ2-1; 11 nucleotides line up with TRBD2. The CDR3 is made up of 14 amino acids. The germline V gene has CDR1 SGHAT and CDR2 FQNNGV. V shed 2 bases and J 12 bases; nucleotides not matched to a gene: 6. In nucleotides, the CDR3 is TGTGCCAGCAGCTTAATAGCGGGAGGGATAGGGCAGTTCTTC. It codes for CASSLIAGGIGQFF.

The sample holds a few counts of this clonotype. This chain connects TRBV4-1 to TRBJ1-5; unclear D gene. Trimming removed 6 bases from V and 5 bases from J, with 11 bases in between. The CDR3 has 13 residues. Germline V CDR1 and CDR2: MGHRA, YSYEKL. The CDR3 here is CASSGGGYQPQHF. The CDR3 DNA is TGCGCCAGCAGTGGAGGAGGTTATCAGCCCCAGCATTTT.

This chain connects TRBV28 to TRBJ2-1, with 7 nucleotides matching TRBD1. Germline loops: CDR1 MDHEN, CDR2 SYDVKM. V was clipped by 2 bases and J by 4 bases; unmatched bases: 5. This CDR3 is 15 amino acids long. The CDR3 bases are TGTGCCAGCAGTTTAACCCAGGACAGGTACAATGAGCAGTTCTTC. This encodes CASSLTQDRYNEQFF.

J is TRBJ2-6 and V is TRBV12-3 or TRBV12-4; the D is unclear. The CDR3 extends over 16 amino acids. V was shortened by 2 bases and J by 0 bases, with 8 bases between the two germline ends. This CDR3 is CASSLQVTSGANVLTF. CDR3 coding DNA: TGTGCCAGCAGTTTACAGGTTACCTCTGGGGCCAACGTCCTGACTTTC.

The chain employs TRBV6-2 or TRBV6-3 and TRBJ2-7; 8 positions match TRBD2. Germline CDR1 is MNHEY and CDR2 is SVGEGT. The J segment lost 0 bases and the V segment lost 10 bases, leaving 8 bases of the junction unmatched. The CDR3 extends over 14 amino acids. The CDR3 spells CANFREGGSYEQYF. CDR3 nucleotides: TGTGCCAACTTTCGGGAGGGCGGCTCCTACGAGCAGTACTTC.

This clonotype was observed a handful of times. The CDR3 spells CATQGGGLVGQLGNIQYF. CDR3 nucleotides: TGTGCCACCCAGGGAGGGGGCCTAGTAGGCCAATTGGGGAACATTCAGTACTTC. This chain links TRBV19 with TRBJ2-4, with D possibly being TRBD1 or TRBD2 (7 bases each). Germline V gene lookup returns CDR1 LNHDA and CDR2 SQIVND (reference sequence). V lost 10 bases to trimming and J lost 7 bases, with 32 bases between them. This CDR3 has 18 amino acids.

The chain is built from TRBV5-1 and TRBJ2-3; TRBD1 matches 7 bases. The V gene's germline CDR1 is SGHRS and CDR2 YFSETQ. CDR3 size: 16 residues. Trimming at V came to 4 bases and at J to 2 bases, leaving 10 bases not matched to a gene. CDR3 sequence reads: CASSGLETGTTDTQYF. The CDR3 region has the DNA TGCGCCAGCAGCGGGTTGGAGACAGGGACCACAGATACGCAGTATTTT.